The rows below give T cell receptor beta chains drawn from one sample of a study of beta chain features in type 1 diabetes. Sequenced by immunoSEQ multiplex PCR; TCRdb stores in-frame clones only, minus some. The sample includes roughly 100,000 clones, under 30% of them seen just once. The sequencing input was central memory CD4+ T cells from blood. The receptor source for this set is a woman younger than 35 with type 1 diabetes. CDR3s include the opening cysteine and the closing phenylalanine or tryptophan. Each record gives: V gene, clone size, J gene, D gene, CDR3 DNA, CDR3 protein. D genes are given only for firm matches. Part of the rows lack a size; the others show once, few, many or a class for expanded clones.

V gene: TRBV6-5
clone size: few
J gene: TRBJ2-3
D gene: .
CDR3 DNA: TGTGCCAGCAGTTTAGAAGATACGCAGTATTTT
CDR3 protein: CASSLEDTQYF

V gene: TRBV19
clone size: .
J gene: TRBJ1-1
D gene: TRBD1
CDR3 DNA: TGTGCCAGTAGTATTTTGGGACAGGGCATGAACACTGAAGCTTTCTTT
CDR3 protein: CASSILGQGMNTEAFF

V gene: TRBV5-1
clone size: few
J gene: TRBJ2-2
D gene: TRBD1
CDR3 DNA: TGCGCCAGCAGCAAAGGACAGGGTATTGCCGGGGAGCTGTTTTTT
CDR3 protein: CASSKGQGIAGELFF

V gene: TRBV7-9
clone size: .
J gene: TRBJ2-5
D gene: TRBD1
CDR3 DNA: TGTGCCAGCAGCTTGGCAGGGGGCAAGACCCAGTACTTC
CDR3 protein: CASSLAGGKTQYF

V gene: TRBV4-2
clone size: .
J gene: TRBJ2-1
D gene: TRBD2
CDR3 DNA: TGTGCCAGCAGCCAAGTGGGACTAGCGGGTTACAATGAGCAGTTCTTC
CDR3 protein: CASSQVGLAGYNEQFF

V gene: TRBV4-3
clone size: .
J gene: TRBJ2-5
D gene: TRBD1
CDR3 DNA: TGCGCCAGCAGCCCGGGACAGGGACCCCAAGAGACCCAGTACTTC
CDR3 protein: CASSPGQGPQETQYF

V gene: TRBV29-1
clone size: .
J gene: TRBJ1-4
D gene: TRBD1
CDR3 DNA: TGCAGCGTTGAAAGGGGGACAGGGGGTGAAAAACTGTTTTTT
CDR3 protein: CSVERGTGGEKLFF

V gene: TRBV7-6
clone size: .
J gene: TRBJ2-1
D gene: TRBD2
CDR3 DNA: TGTGCCAGCAGCTACTTTAGCGGGAGGGCCAATGAGCAGTTCTTC
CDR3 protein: CASSYFSGRANEQFF

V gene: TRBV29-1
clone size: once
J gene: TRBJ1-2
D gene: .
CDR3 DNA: TGCAGCGTTAACAGGGCCCTTAACTATGGCTACACCTTC
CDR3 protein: CSVNRALNYGYTF

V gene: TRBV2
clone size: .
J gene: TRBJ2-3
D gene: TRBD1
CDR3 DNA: TGTGCCAGCAGGCCCGGGACAGTGACAGATACGCAGTATTTT
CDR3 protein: CASRPGTVTDTQYF

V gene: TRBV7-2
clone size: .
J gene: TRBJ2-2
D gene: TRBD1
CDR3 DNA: TGTGCCAGCAGCTTAGAGTTTATGGACAGGGGGCGTAGCACCGGGGAGCTGTTTTTT
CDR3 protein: CASSLEFMDRGRSTGELFF

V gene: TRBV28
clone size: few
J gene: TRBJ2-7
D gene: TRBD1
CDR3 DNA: TGTGCCAGCAGCAACGGACAGGGCCTAGGGGAGCAGTACTTC
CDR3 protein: CASSNGQGLGEQYF

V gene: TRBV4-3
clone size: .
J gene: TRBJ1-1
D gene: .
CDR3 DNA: TGCGCCAGCAGCCAAGATCTCAGAATCGAAGCTTTCTTT
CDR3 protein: CASSQDLRIEAFF

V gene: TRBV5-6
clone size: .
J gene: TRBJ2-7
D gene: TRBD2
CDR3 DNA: TGTGCCAGCAGCTTGAGAGCGGGAGGGCGAACCTACGAGCAGTACTTC
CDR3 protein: CASSLRAGGRTYEQYF

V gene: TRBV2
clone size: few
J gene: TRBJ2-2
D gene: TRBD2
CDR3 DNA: TGTGCCAGCAGTGAGCCGGGACTAGCGGGAGAATCATCGAACACCGGGGAGCTGTTTTTT
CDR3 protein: CASSEPGLAGESSNTGELFF

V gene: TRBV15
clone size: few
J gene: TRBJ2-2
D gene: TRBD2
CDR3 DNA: TGTGCCACCAGCCTTGAGGGCGGGAGTAAGGCCGGGGAGCTGTTTTTT
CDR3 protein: CATSLEGGSKAGELFF

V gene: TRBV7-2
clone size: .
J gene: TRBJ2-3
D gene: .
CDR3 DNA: TGTGCCAGCAGCTACTACACAGATACGCAGTATTTT
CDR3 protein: CASSYYTDTQYF

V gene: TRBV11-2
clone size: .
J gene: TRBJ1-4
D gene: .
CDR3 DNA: TGTGCCAGCACCCTAGACCGAAGCGCTGAAAAACTGTTTTTT
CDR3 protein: CASTLDRSAEKLFF